Given below is one T cell receptor beta chain in context. Documented time point: week 3, after first cycle of checkpoint inhibitor. Samples come from before therapy and from week 3 after the first blockade cycle. J lost 2 bases, V lost 3 bases, and 12 bases had no gene match. Germline-derived CDR1 and CDR2 are MDHEN and SYDVKM. There are 18 residues in the CDR3. The data were produced by immunoSEQ multiplex PCR, yet TCRdb's version contains in-frame clones alone and is incomplete. The table includes about 11,000 clones, approximately 88% detected once. The data were taken from a study of blood T cell dynamics during melanoma immunotherapy. Study details: Standard first-line treatment here was pembrolizumab or nivolumab plus ipilimumab in metastatic melanoma.

The sample consisted of blood, taken from a patient treated with checkpoint blockade. The TCR comes from a human donor with melanoma. The J gene is TRBJ2-1, the V gene TRBV28; 8 nucleotides match TRBD2. The CDR3 region has the DNA TGTGCCAGCAGTTTTCTGAATTTAGCGGGGAGGGCCTACAATGAGCAGTTCTTC. Amino acid sequence: CASSFLNLAGRAYNEQFF.